This TCR beta chain was identified during a study of blood T cell repertoires in COVID-19. The ends lost 2 bases at V and 2 bases at J; junction bases unmatched: 13. Germline CDR1 SGHRS, CDR2 YFSETQ. The CDR3 consists of 18 residues. Authors' methods: Quantification of nucleated cells was approximated via reference gene primer amplification. Clones were sequenced by immunoSEQ multiplex PCR, and TCRdb holds only the in-frame ones, with some missing. V and J calls and clone size are copied from that table; D and trimming were computed from the DNA. Here the sample spans a few thousand clones, 70% being singletons. This clone has just a few counts.

This chain links TRBV5-1 with TRBJ1-2; 9 nucleotides line up with TRBD1. The clonotype originates from a man aged 65-85 years with active COVID-19. Input material: peripheral blood. The CDR3 coding sequence is TGCGCCAGCAGCTTAATGTCTAGGACAGGGGTCGACAACTATGGCTACACCTTC. Its protein product is CASSLMSRTGVDNYGYTF.